These 4 T cell receptor beta chains came from one sample sequenced in a study of PD-L1 blockade in urothelial cancer. Method: immunoSEQ multiplex PCR; TCRdb's copy keeps in-frame clones and lacks some. Of tens of thousands of clones listed, 75% to 90% are singletons. Indicated time point: pretreatment peripheral blood. The sequencing here drew on PBMCs, taken around atezolizumab (anti-PD-L1) treatment. The receptor source for this set is a man between 50 and 59 years old with urothelial cancer.

The V call is TRBV2, the J call TRBJ1-1; 7 nucleotides align to TRBD1. The CDR3 is 11 amino acids. The V and J ends lost 6 bases and 6 bases, in that order; junction bases with no gene match: 1. Germline CDR1 and CDR2: SNHLY and FYNNEI. DNA for the CDR3: TGTGCCAGCAGGGGGACAGCTGAAGCTTTCTTT. This gives the protein CASRGTAEAFF.

In this sample, this clone turned up a few times. V usage is TRBV27 and J usage is TRBJ1-5; 9 bases agree with TRBD1. The CDR3 is made up of 15 amino acids. V lost 4 bases, J lost 7 bases, and 8 bases stayed unmatched. CDR1 is MNHEY and CDR2 is SMNVEV in the germline V gene (reference sequence). For the CDR3, the DNA is TGTGCCAGCAGTTCGGGACAGGGAGGTTGGCAGCCCCAGCATTTT. Protein: CASSSGQGGWQPQHF.

This sequence joins TRBV28 and TRBJ2-7, with D tentatively TRBD2 (5 bases). CDR1 and CDR2 from the germline V gene are MDHEN and SYDVKM. Trimming left V 8 bases short and J 2 bases short, with 16 bases between. The CDR3 is 14 amino acids. The CDR3 loop is CASRTPRGTYEQYF. CDR3 in DNA: TGTGCCAGCCGGACCCCCCGGGGAACCTACGAGCAGTACTTC.

This clone was observed a single time. The chain is built from TRBV4-1 and TRBJ2-7; D remains ambiguous. From germline, CDR1 is MGHRA and CDR2 YSYEKL. Trimming stripped 4 bases from V and 0 bases from J, with 10 bases between. The CDR3 covers 14 residues. The CDR3 DNA reads as TGCGCCAGCAGCCTTTTGGCCAGCTCCTACGAGCAGTACTTC. Translated, it gives CASSLLASSYEQYF.